The present T cell receptor (beta chain) was sequenced within a study of T cell repertoires in cytomegalovirus infection. Background on the study: Public TCR beta signatures indicated both CMV infection and matching HLA type.

Using its own MiXCR run on the reads, TCRdb lists one record per CDR3 protein. The table records a few hundred thousand distinct CDR3 sequences, about 39% of them present only once. Concerning this clonotype itself: The target antigen is unknown.

Study-level findings and limits: CMV-specific TCR beta clonotypes restricted by HLA-C were the ones dominating the ex vivo response.

Germline V lookup: CDR1 SGHTA, CDR2 FQGNSA. This CDR3 has 14 residues. The V end was cut by 5 bases, the J end by 10 bases, with 18 bases between. Sequenced material: cultured PBMCs, taken from culture after CMV antigen stimulation. The chain joins TRBV7-2 to TRBJ1-5; D not certain. The TCR was taken from a human donor in good health (CMV status not recorded). Some clones in this sample may be carry-over from other donors' samples. CDR3 bases: TGTGCCAGCAGCATCTCAGTAGGCTATGGTCCCCAGCATTTT. As protein: CASSISVGYGPQHF.